This T cell receptor (beta chain) is drawn from a study of beta chain features in type 1 diabetes. Regarding the study as a whole: Patients with Type 1 diabetes showed moderately but significantly shorter TCRB CDR3s in all four CD4+ subsets.

Expressed TCRB transcripts were sequenced because the isolated RNA had all been reverse transcribed beforehand. Repertoires were generated with immunoSEQ multiplex PCR, while TCRdb's copy carries only in-frame clones and drops some. The sample includes around 300,000 clones, around 16% of them seen just once. In the case of this clone: Its antigen is not known.

The V gene's germline CDR1 is SGHDN and CDR2 FVKESK. The CDR3 is 16 amino acids. Trimming removed 5 bases at V and 5 bases at J, with 21 bases between. The clonotype originates from a man between 18 and 35 years old with type 1 diabetes. The sequencing input was naive CD4+ T cells from blood. The V and J genes are TRBV14 and TRBJ2-5; D may be TRBD2 (6 bases). The CDR3 DNA sequence: TGTGCCAGCAGCTACACCCGGGAGTCGAGGCGGGAGACCCAGTACTTC. Amino acid sequence: CASSYTRESRRETQYF.